This TCR beta chain stems from a study of T-cell memory formation after mild COVID-19. With regard to this clonotype: Its antigen is unidentified.

TCRdb reprocessed the 5' RACE reads with MiXCR, giving one entry per CDR3 protein. The sample has about 350,000 distinct CDR3 sequences, around 27% seen once; the top ten hold roughly 13%. General study points: Clones contracting day 15 to 85 were balanced CD4/CD8; later expanders leaned CD4+.

V was clipped by 1 base and J by 2 bases, with 14 bases between them. The CDR3 has 16 residues. The source is an adult woman who had mild COVID-19 (a few samples of this study predate the infection). Cell type and time point are not known. Sequenced sample: PBMCs or a T cell subset sorted from them (not recorded which). This chain uses TRBV12-3 or TRBV12-4 with TRBJ1-2; weak D call: TRBD1 (6 bases). In nucleotides, the CDR3 is TGTGCCAGCAGTTTAGATGGCGGGGGCTTCAACTATGGCTACACCTTC. It codes for CASSLDGGGFNYGYTF.